Presented here are 27 T cell receptor beta chains from one specimen sequenced in a study of response to subunit inactivated influenza vaccine. MiXCR, applied by TCRdb to the RT-PCR reads, yields one record per CDR3 protein. The table includes around 520,000 distinct CDR3 sequences, about 12% detected once. The sample was PBMCs from blood, taken on the day of vaccination. These TCRs come from a man aged 50 or older who received an inactivated influenza vaccine.

This sequence joins TRBV29-1 and TRBJ2-1; maybe TRBD2 (5 bases). The germline V and J ends were trimmed by 7 bases and 0 bases, with 13 bases remaining between them. Germline-derived CDR1 and CDR2 are SQVTM and ANQGSEA. The CDR3 contains 14 residues. CDR3 sequence reads: CSAAAGSSYNEQFF. CDR3 coding DNA: TGCAGCGCAGCGGCGGGTAGCTCCTACAATGAGCAGTTCTTC.

This clonotype appeared a few times. This chain uses TRBV7-9 with TRBJ2-7, with 13 bases matching TRBD2. The CDR3 contains 17 residues. The germline V gene encodes CDR1 SEHNR and CDR2 FQNEAQ (reference sequence). V was pared by 3 bases and J by 3 bases, with 8 bases of the junction left unmatched. The CDR3: CASSFADGLAGDYEQYF. In nucleotides, the CDR3 is TGTGCCAGCAGCTTCGCAGATGGACTAGCGGGGGACTACGAGCAGTACTTC.

The CDR3 DNA reads TGTGCCATCAGTGAGTTGGGACAGTCTTATGGGGGAGATACGCAGTATTTT. Encoded protein: CAISELGQSYGGDTQYF. The V and J genes are TRBV10-3 and TRBJ2-3; 7 bases align to TRBD1. J lost 5 bases, V lost 1 base, and 12 bases had no gene match. Germline CDR1 reads ENHRY; CDR2 reads SYGVKD. The length of the CDR3 is 17 residues.

Only a few counts were recorded for this clonotype. The rearrangement joins TRBV3-1 to TRBJ2-2, with 7 bases identical to TRBD2. The germline CDR1 and CDR2 sequences are LGHDT and YNNKEL (reference sequence). The length of the CDR3 is 15 residues. The trim removed 2 bases at V and 5 bases at J, leaving 5 bases unmatched. The CDR3 DNA follows: TGTGCCAGCAGCCAATATGAAGCGGGAACCGGGGAGCTGTTTTTT. This gives the protein CASSQYEAGTGELFF.

This chain links TRBV12-3 or TRBV12-4 with TRBJ2-6, with D unclear. The germline V and J ends were trimmed by 6 bases and 0 bases, with 12 bases remaining between them. This CDR3 region has 16 residues. The CDR3 spells CASSSTPGSGANVLTF. CDR3 in DNA: TGTGCCAGCAGCTCCACACCCGGCTCTGGGGCCAACGTCCTGACTTTC.

This clonotype has more than one count but fewer than ten. V gene TRBV3-1 combines with J gene TRBJ1-5, with 10 positions matching TRBD1. After removal of 4 bases from V and 3 bases from J, the junction contained 3 bases not matched to a gene. The CDR3 loop spans 15 amino acids. Looked up from germline, CDR1 is LGHDT and CDR2 is YNNKEL (reference sequence). CDR3 loop: CASSPGQGINQPQHF. CDR3 DNA: TGTGCCAGCAGCCCGGGACAGGGGATCAATCAGCCCCAGCATTTT.

This clonotype was seen repeatedly, ten times or more. The rearrangement links TRBV6-2 or TRBV6-3 to TRBJ2-5; D might be TRBD2 (6 bases). The CDR3 runs to 16 residues. V shed 2 bases and J shed 5 bases, with 18 bases lying between them. Germline assignment: CDR1 MNHEY and CDR2 SVGEGT. CDR3 region: CASSYRSGTFSETQYF. In DNA form, the CDR3 reads TGTGCCAGCAGTTACCGGTCCGGGACTTTTTCGGAGACCCAGTACTTC.

Only a few counts were recorded for this clonotype. The V gene is TRBV6-2 or TRBV6-3, the J gene TRBJ2-5; a weak D match, TRBD2 (6 bases). The CDR3 covers 13 residues. Per the germline V gene, CDR1 is MNHEY and CDR2 is SVGEGT. V was pared by 10 bases and J by 4 bases, with 16 bases between. The DNA of the CDR3 is TGTGCCACCGGTAGGGCGGGAATAGAGACCCAGTACTTC. Translated: CATGRAGIETQYF.

This clonotype was seen ten or more times. CDR3 sequence reads: CASSARDEQFF. The CDR3 coding sequence is TGTGCCAGCAGTGCGAGGGATGAGCAGTTCTTC. The chain combines TRBV5-6 with TRBJ2-1; weak D call: TRBD2 (5 bases). The CDR3 runs 11 residues. CDR1 and CDR2 (germline): SGHDT, YYEEEE. The germline V and J ends were trimmed by 5 bases and 8 bases, with 8 bases remaining between them. The full variable domain, with the rest looked up from reference TRBV5-6 and TRBJ2-1, is DAGVTQSPTHLIKTRGQQVTLRCSPKSGHDTVSWYQQALGQGPQFIFQYYEEEERQRGNFPDRFSGHQFPNYSSELNVNALLLGDSALYLCASSARDEQFFGPGTRLTVL.

The V call is TRBV28, the J call TRBJ2-7; D is uncertain. Looked up from germline, CDR1 is MDHEN and CDR2 is SYDVKM. This CDR3 spans 13 amino acids. CDR3 loop: CASQAAPSYEQYF. The DNA of the CDR3 is TGTGCTAGCCAGGCTGCGCCATCCTACGAGCAGTACTTC.

This sequence joins TRBV6-5 and TRBJ2-1; 7 bases line up with TRBD1. The CDR3 extends over 14 amino acids. V lost 3 bases to trimming and J lost 10 bases; unmatched junction nucleotides: 9. Germline V gene sequence: CDR1 MNHEY, CDR2 SVGAGI. The CDR3 sequence: CASSYYRGRTEQFF. In nucleotides, the CDR3 is TGTGCCAGCAGTTATTATAGGGGGCGCACAGAGCAGTTCTTC.

This chain connects TRBV9 to TRBJ2-7; 12 bases agree with TRBD2. V trimming: 3 bases; J trimming: 4 bases; junction bases outside the gene matches: 5. The CDR3 loop spans 15 amino acids. Germline CDR1 reads SGDLS; CDR2 reads YYNGEE. In DNA form, the CDR3 reads TGTGCCAGCAGCGAGACTAGCGGGAGCTTTTACGAGCAGTACTTC. Its protein is CASSETSGSFYEQYF.

This clonotype came up many times. This chain links TRBV6-2 or TRBV6-3 with TRBJ2-3; no clear D. Germline CDR1 is MNHEY and CDR2 is SVGEGT. Trimming shortened V by 5 bases and J by 2 bases, and 17 bases separated the two germline ends. The CDR3 is made up of 16 amino acids. For the CDR3, the DNA is TGTGCCAGCAGTACTGGGGTGGGCTCGAACACAGATACGCAGTATTTT. Its protein is CASSTGVGSNTDTQYF.

This chain connects TRBV6-1 to TRBJ2-3; D gene ambiguous. The germline V gene has CDR1 MNHNS and CDR2 SASEGT. Between the trimmed V and J ends, which lost 7 bases and 1 base, there was a span of 12 bases. The CDR3 spans 14 residues. The DNA for the CDR3 is TGTGCCAGCAACCCCGGAGTGGGCACAGATACGCAGTATTTT. It is translated as CASNPGVGTDTQYF.

The CDR3 loop reads CASSFGTGDEAFF. Written as DNA, the CDR3 is TGTGCCAGCAGTTTCGGGACCGGGGATGAAGCTTTCTTT. This chain uses TRBV12-3 or TRBV12-4 with TRBJ1-1; tentative D call: TRBD1 (5 bases). V shed 3 bases and J shed 7 bases, with 12 bases lying between them. This CDR3 contains 13 residues.

J is TRBJ2-2 and V is TRBV9, with 12 bases that match TRBD1. The junction had 8 bases not matched to a gene; V was cut back by 3 bases and J by 5 bases. The CDR3 contains 17 residues. Germline-derived CDR1 and CDR2 are SGDLS and YYNGEE. In nucleotides, the CDR3 is TGTGCCAGCAGCGACGGGGACAGGGGGCTTCGAACCGGGGAGCTGTTTTTT. Protein product: CASSDGDRGLRTGELFF. Filled out from reference TRBV9 and TRBJ2-2, the complete variable domain reads DSGVTQTPKHLITATGQRVTLRCSPRSGDLSVYWYQQSLDQGLQFLIQYYNGEERAKGNILERFSAQQFPDLHSELNLSSLELGDSALYFCASSDGDRGLRTGELFFGEGSRLTVL.

The sample holds many counts of this clonotype. V is TRBV28 and J is TRBJ2-7, with 8 bases matching TRBD1. V dropped 4 bases and J dropped 7; count of bases not matched to a gene: 6. The CDR3 is made up of 13 amino acids. The V gene's germline CDR1 is MDHEN and CDR2 SYDVKM. The CDR3 nucleotides are TGTGCCAGCAGTTACTCAGGGGGCAATGAGCAGTACTTC. It codes for CASSYSGGNEQYF.

This clonotype was observed a handful of times. J is TRBJ2-7 and V is TRBV11-2, with unresolved D. V lost 1 base to trimming and J lost 6 bases, with 7 bases between them. The germline CDR1 and CDR2 sequences are SGHAT and FQNNGV. The CDR3 consists of 12 residues. The CDR3 sequence: CASSLGWSEQYF. As DNA, the CDR3 is TGTGCCAGCAGCTTAGGGTGGAGCGAGCAGTACTTC.

This clonotype has only a few counts. The chain couples TRBV28 to TRBJ2-3, with D unresolved. The V gene lost 3 bases and the J gene lost 0 bases, with 10 bases spanning the gap. This CDR3 has 15 residues. Germline V lookup: CDR1 MDHEN, CDR2 SYDVKM. The CDR3 loop is CASSFRSTSTDTQYF. The CDR3 region has the DNA TGTGCCAGCAGTTTCAGGTCCACAAGCACAGATACGCAGTATTTT.

The sample holds a few counts of this clonotype. J is TRBJ2-2 and V is TRBV7-2; maybe TRBD2 (6 bases). Germline V gene sequence: CDR1 SGHTA, CDR2 FQGNSA. CDR3 length: 14 residues. V was clipped by 4 bases and J by 4 bases, with 10 bases between them. The CDR3 sequence: CASSYLLATGELFF. The CDR3 DNA reads as TGTGCCAGCAGCTACTTACTAGCCACCGGGGAGCTGTTTTTT.

This clonotype was counted only a few times. As DNA, the CDR3 is TGTGCCAGCAGTCCCTTCGGCGACAGGGGCACCTACGAGCAGTACTTC. The encoded protein is CASSPFGDRGTYEQYF. The chain couples TRBV27 to TRBJ2-7; 8 bases match TRBD1. Germline-derived CDR1 and CDR2 are MNHEY and SMNVEV (reference sequence). Trimming cost V 5 bases and J 2 bases; bases outside gene matches: 11. CDR3 length: 16 amino acids.

The chain combines TRBV7-9 with TRBJ1-4; 7 nucleotides align to TRBD1. In germline, CDR1 is SEHNR, CDR2 FQNEAQ (reference sequence). Trimming took 11 bases from V and 6 from J; bases not matched to a gene: 6. This CDR3 spans 12 amino acids. The CDR3 spells CAGQDSYEKLFF. In nucleotides, the CDR3 is TGTGCCGGACAGGATTCATATGAAAAACTGTTTTTT.

This clonotype was counted once. The CDR3 here is CASSDPGTGGNEQYF. The CDR3 DNA sequence: TGTGCCAGCAGCGACCCTGGGACAGGGGGGAACGAGCAGTACTTC. V is TRBV7-9 and J is TRBJ2-7, with 11 bases identical to TRBD1. V lost 5 bases and J lost 5; bases outside the gene matches: 8. The CDR3 totals 15 residues. CDR1 and CDR2 from the germline V gene are SEHNR and FQNEAQ (reference sequence).

This clonotype was detected a few times. J is TRBJ2-5 and V is TRBV20-1; D uncertain. The length of the CDR3 is 13 residues. The ends were cut back, 5 bases at V and 5 bases at J, with 15 bases in the middle. Germline V CDR1 and CDR2: DFQATT, SNEGSKA (reference sequence). DNA for the CDR3: TGCAGTGCTCGTTCGAAATTTTGGGAGACCCAGTACTTC. Protein product: CSARSKFWETQYF.

This chain joins TRBV9 and TRBJ1-3, with no clear D. V was pared by 0 bases and J by 0 bases, with 10 bases between. Germline CDR1 and CDR2: SGDLS and YYNGEE. The CDR3 extends over 16 amino acids. This CDR3 is CASSVAAGRSGNTIYF. CDR3 coding DNA: TGTGCCAGCAGCGTAGCTGCAGGCCGCTCTGGAAACACCATATATTTT.

This clonotype was seen a few times. The V call is TRBV6-2 or TRBV6-3, the J call TRBJ1-5; weak D call: TRBD1 (5 bases). CDR1 MNHEY and CDR2 SVGEGT come from the germline V gene. The CDR3 extends over 15 amino acids. Trimming left V 7 bases short and J 1 base short, with 14 bases between. CDR3 in amino acids: CASNYGAVSNQPQHF. The CDR3 nucleotides read TGTGCCAGCAACTACGGGGCGGTAAGCAATCAGCCCCAGCATTTT.

This clonotype was found a few times. The chain carries TRBV2 and TRBJ2-7, with 11 bases that match TRBD1. J lost 7 bases, V lost 8 bases, and 13 bases had no gene match. This CDR3 has 15 amino acids. Germline-derived CDR1 and CDR2 are SNHLY and FYNNEI. CDR3 protein: CASAGTGTGGQEQYF. For the CDR3, the DNA is TGTGCCAGCGCGGGGACCGGGACAGGGGGTCAGGAGCAGTACTTC.